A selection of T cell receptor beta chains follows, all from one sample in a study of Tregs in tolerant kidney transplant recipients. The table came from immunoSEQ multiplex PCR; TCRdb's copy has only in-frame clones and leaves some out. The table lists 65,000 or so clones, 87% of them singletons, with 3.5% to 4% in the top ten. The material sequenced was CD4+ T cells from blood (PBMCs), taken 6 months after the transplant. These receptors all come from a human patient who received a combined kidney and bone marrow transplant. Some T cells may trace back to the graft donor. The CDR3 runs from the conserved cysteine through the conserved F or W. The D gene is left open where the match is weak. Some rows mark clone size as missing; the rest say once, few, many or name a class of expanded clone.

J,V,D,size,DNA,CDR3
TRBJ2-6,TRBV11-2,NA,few,TGTGCCAGCAGCTTAGGGGGGCTCGGGGCCAACGTCCTGACTTTC,CASSLGGLGANVLTF
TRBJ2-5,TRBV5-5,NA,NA,TGTGCCAGCAGCTGGACCAGGACGGGGAACCAAGAGACCCAGTACTTC,CASSWTRTGNQETQYF
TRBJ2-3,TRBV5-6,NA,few,TGTGCCAGCATGTCGGGGGGCGGGGATACGCAGTATTTT,CASMSGGGDTQYF
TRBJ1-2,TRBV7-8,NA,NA,TGTGCCAGCAGCTTGATGACCCTTTGGGAGTATGGCTACACCTTC,CASSLMTLWEYGYTF
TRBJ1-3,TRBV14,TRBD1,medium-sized,TGTGCCAGCAGCCAAGGAGGGACAGTACTCTCTGGAAACACCATATATTTT,CASSQGGTVLSGNTIYF
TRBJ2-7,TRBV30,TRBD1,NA,TGTGCCTGGAGTGGGTATGACAGGGTTTACGAGCAGTACTTC,CAWSGYDRVYEQYF
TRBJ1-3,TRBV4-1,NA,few,TGCGCCAGCAGCGAAGCCTGGAGGGGCGGTTCCTCTGGAAACACCATATATTTT,CASSEAWRGGSSGNTIYF
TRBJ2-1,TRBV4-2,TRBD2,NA,TGTGCCAGCAGCCAACCGGGACTAGCGGGGGGCTACAATGAGCAGTTCTTC,CASSQPGLAGGYNEQFF
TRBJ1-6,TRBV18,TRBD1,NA,TGTGCCAGCTCACCACGACCGGGACAGGGACTTTACGGCCTTAATTCCCCCCTCCACTTT,CASSPRPGQGLYGLNSPLHF
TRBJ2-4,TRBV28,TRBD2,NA,TGTGCCAGCAGTTCCTGGGGACTAGCGGGGGGCCACGCCAAGGGGAACATTCAGTACTTC,CASSSWGLAGGHAKGNIQYF
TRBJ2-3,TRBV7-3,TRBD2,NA,TGTGCCAGCAGCCCCCTCGGTAGCGGGGGGTACGGGGATACGCAGTATTTT,CASSPLGSGGYGDTQYF
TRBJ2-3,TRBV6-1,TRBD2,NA,TGTGCCAGCAGTGGGTTAGCGGGGGGTGGAGATACGCAGTATTTT,CASSGLAGGGDTQYF
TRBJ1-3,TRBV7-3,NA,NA,TGTGCCAGCAGCGCACAGGGCTCTGGAAACACCATATATTTT,CASSAQGSGNTIYF
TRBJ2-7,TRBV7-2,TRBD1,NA,TGTGCCAGCAGCAGAGACAGGGACGGGCCATCCTACGAGCAGTACTTC,CASSRDRDGPSYEQYF
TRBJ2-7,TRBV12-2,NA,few,TGTGCAAGTCGCTTAGGGGGGGACAGGGCTGAGCCCGCTACCTACGAGCAGTACTTC,CASRLGGDRAEPATYEQYF
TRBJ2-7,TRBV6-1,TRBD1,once,TGTGCCAGCAACCTTGACAGGGGGTTGGGTGAGCAGTACTTC,CASNLDRGLGEQYF